The 7 T cell receptor beta chains below come from one sample, sequenced in a study of immune cell composition in non-small cell lung cancer. Clones were sequenced by immunoSEQ multiplex PCR, and TCRdb holds only the in-frame ones, with some missing. The table includes about 3,100 clones, over 60% detected once. Normal lung was taken at the farthest possible site, at least 3 cm from tumour. Specimen: non-adjacent lung tissue. The source of these receptors is a human donor with non-small cell lung cancer. The donor label of this sample is uncertain.

The V call is TRBV7-2, the J call TRBJ2-7; perhaps TRBD1 as D (7 bases). This CDR3 comprises 15 residues. V was clipped by 2 bases and J by 3 bases, with 14 bases between them. Germline-derived CDR1 and CDR2 are SGHTA and FQGNSA. CDR3 nucleotide sequence: TGTGCCAGCAGCTTACAGGGGGGTAATAACTACGAGCAGTACTTC. Encoded protein: CASSLQGGNNYEQYF.

The rearrangement uses TRBV21-1 and TRBJ1-1. TRBV21-1 is described as a pseudogene. The CDR3 spans 15 residues. CDR3 loop: CASSLRGLLNTEAFF. As DNA, the CDR3 is TGTGCCAGCAGCCTCCGAGGCCTACTGAACACTGAAGCTTTCTTT.

This clone was seen more than once but under ten times. The rearrangement joins TRBV18 to TRBJ1-5; no reliable D call. The germline CDR1 and CDR2 sequences are KGHSH and LQKENI. The CDR3 has 15 residues. V lost 5 bases to trimming and J lost 2 bases, with 13 bases between them. This chain's CDR3 is CASSVGPAGNQPQHF. In DNA form, the CDR3 reads TGTGCCAGCTCAGTAGGCCCAGCGGGCAATCAGCCCCAGCATTTT.

The chain carries TRBV28 and TRBJ2-4; 11 nucleotides line up with TRBD1. J was trimmed by 0 bases and V by 4 bases; bases with no gene match: 17. Germline CDR1 and CDR2: MDHEN and SYDVKM. The CDR3 spans 21 residues. CDR3 in DNA: TGTGCCAGCAGTTCCGCCGGAACGGGACAGGGGGTTGGCGTAGCCAAAAACATTCAGTACTTC. Translated, it gives CASSSAGTGQGVGVAKNIQYF.

The rearrangement uses TRBV5-1 and TRBJ1-1; D might be TRBD1 (6 bases). V was cut by 3 bases and J by 8 bases, with 17 bases left in between. Germline values: CDR1 SGHRS, CDR2 YFSETQ. CDR3 length: 14 residues. The CDR3 sequence is CASSSMAGADEAFF. The CDR3 DNA reads as TGCGCCAGCAGCTCCATGGCGGGGGCCGACGAAGCTTTCTTT.

This clone was counted only a few times. CDR3 DNA sequence: TGCGCCAGCAGCCCGACGAGCGCAACTAATGAAAAACTGTTTTTT. As protein: CASSPTSATNEKLFF. The chain recombines TRBV5-1 with TRBJ1-4; D remains ambiguous. V was trimmed by 4 bases and J by 0 bases, leaving 10 bases between them. The CDR3 sequence is 15 residues long. The germline V gene has CDR1 SGHRS and CDR2 YFSETQ.

This clone has just one count. This chain connects TRBV5-1 to TRBJ2-3, with TRBD2 identical over 7 bases. Unmatched junction bases numbered 9, after V lost 4 bases and J lost 4 bases. Germline-derived CDR1 and CDR2 are SGHRS and YFSETQ. There are 15 residues in the CDR3. CDR3 amino acids: CASSERGASADTQYF. CDR3 DNA sequence: TGCGCCAGCAGCGAGCGGGGCGCCTCGGCAGATACGCAGTATTTT.